These 8 T cell receptor beta chains share one sample of origin, sequenced in a study of cytomegalovirus exposure and HLA in healthy donors. The PCR contained 60 Vbeta and 13 Jbeta primers. TCRdb keeps only in-frame clones here, not all; method: immunoSEQ multiplex PCR. The table records 150,000 to 200,000 clones, 60% to 85% of them present only once. Sequencing was carried out using PBMCs. These receptors all stem from a male donor in good health and CMV-seropositive.

The genes are TRBV19 and TRBJ1-1; TRBD1 matches at 7 bases. The CDR3 extends over 14 amino acids. V dropped 5 bases and J dropped 8; count of bases not matched to a gene: 11. Per germline, CDR1 LNHDA and CDR2 SQIVND (reference sequence). CDR3 amino acids: CASSVPSRQGEAFF. The CDR3 nucleotides are TGTGCCAGTAGTGTTCCCAGCAGACAGGGCGAAGCTTTCTTT.

The CDR3 here is CSVEGQDYSSTDTQYF. The DNA of the CDR3 is TGCAGCGTTGAAGGCCAGGATTATTCTAGCACAGATACGCAGTATTTT. This chain uses TRBV29-1 with TRBJ2-3; D is ambiguous. The ends were cut back, 1 base at V and 0 bases at J, with 14 bases in the middle. This CDR3 contains 16 residues. Germline V CDR1 and CDR2: SQVTM, ANQGSEA.

The chain has TRBV10-2 and TRBJ1-2; D perhaps matches TRBD1 (6 bases). The CDR3 runs to 14 residues. V was clipped by 8 bases and J by 1 base, with 14 bases between them. Germline lookup yields CDR1 WSHSY and CDR2 SAAADI. The CDR3 here is CASGPLQGNYGYTF. CDR3 DNA: TGCGCCAGCGGGCCCTTACAGGGTAACTATGGCTACACCTTC.

With respect to this clone: Within the sample, other DNA sequences also encode this same CDR3. The rearrangement uses TRBV30 and TRBJ2-3, with a weak D call TRBD2 (6 bases). The CDR3 loop spans 13 amino acids. Germline V gene data show CDR1 as GTSNPN and CDR2 as SVGIG (reference sequence). V lost 0 bases and J 3 bases, leaving 7 bases between the germline ends. CDR3 sequence: CAWSVGGTDTQYF. CDR3 sequence (DNA): TGTGCCTGGAGTGTAGGAGGGACAGATACGCAGTATTTT.

This clone was picked up a small number of times. The chain is built from TRBV2 and TRBJ1-2; tentatively, D is TRBD1 (5 bases). CDR3 length equals 14 residues. V gave up 6 bases and J gave up 4 bases, with 15 bases separating them. Per germline, CDR1 SNHLY and CDR2 FYNNEI. The chain's CDR3 is CASRAGTKGYGYTF. CDR3 nucleotides: TGTGCCAGCAGAGCCGGGACTAAGGGCTATGGCTACACCTTC. Filled out from reference TRBV2 and TRBJ1-2, the complete variable domain reads EPEVTQTPSHQVTQMGQEVILRCVPISNHLYFYWYRQILGQKVEFLVSFYNNEISEKSEIFDDQFSVERPDGSNFTLKIRSTKLEDSAMYFCASRAGTKGYGYTFGSGTRLTVV.

The chain couples TRBV2 to TRBJ2-5; D is possibly TRBD1 (6 bases). The J call is in doubt because the DNA end fits TRBJ2-7 better. Germline V gives CDR1 SNHLY, CDR2 FYNNEI. The length of the CDR3 is 13 residues. CDR3 nucleotides: TGTGCCAGCACCAGGGGATCTCCCTACGAGCAGTACTTC. This sequence encodes CASTRGSPYEQYF.

The rearrangement uses TRBV5-8 and TRBJ2-7; a possible D gene is TRBD2 (6 bases). The V end lost 10 bases, the J end lost 5 bases, and 13 bases lay between the germline ends. The germline V gene encodes CDR1 SGHTS and CDR2 YDEGEE. This CDR3 spans 11 amino acids. The CDR3 loop reads CALGGTHEQYF. CDR3 coding DNA: TGTGCCTTGGGGGGTACCCACGAGCAGTACTTC.

This chain connects TRBV5-4 to TRBJ2-4; 7 bases agree with TRBD2. V was pared by 2 bases and J by 6 bases, with 8 bases of the junction left unmatched. The CDR3 is 15 amino acids. Germline assignment: CDR1 SGHNT and CDR2 YYREEE (reference sequence). The CDR3 DNA is TGTGCCAGCAGCTTTACGCGGGGGTCGGGAAACATTCAGTACTTC. Protein: CASSFTRGSGNIQYF.